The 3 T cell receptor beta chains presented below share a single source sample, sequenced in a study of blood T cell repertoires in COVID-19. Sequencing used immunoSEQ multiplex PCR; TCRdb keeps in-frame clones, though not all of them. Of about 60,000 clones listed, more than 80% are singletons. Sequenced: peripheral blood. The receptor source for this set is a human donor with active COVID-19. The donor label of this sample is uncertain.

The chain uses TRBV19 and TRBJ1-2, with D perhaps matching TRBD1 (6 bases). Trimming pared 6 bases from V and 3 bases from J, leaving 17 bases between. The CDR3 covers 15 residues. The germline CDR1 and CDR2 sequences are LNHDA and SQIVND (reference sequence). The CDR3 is CASSKARGRDYGYTF. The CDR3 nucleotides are TGTGCCAGTAGCAAAGCCAGGGGTCGCGACTATGGCTACACCTTC.

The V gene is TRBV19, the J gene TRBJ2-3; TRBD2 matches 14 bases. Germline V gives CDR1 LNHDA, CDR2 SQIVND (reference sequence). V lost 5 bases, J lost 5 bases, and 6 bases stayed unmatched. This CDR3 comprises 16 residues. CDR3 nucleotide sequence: TGTGCCAGTAGTCAGACTAGCGGGGGGGCCGGAGATACGCAGTATTTT. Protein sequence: CASSQTSGGAGDTQYF.

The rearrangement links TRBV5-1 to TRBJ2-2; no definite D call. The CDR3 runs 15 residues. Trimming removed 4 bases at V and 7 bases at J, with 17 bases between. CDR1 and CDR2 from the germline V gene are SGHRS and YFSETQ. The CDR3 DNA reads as TGCGCCAGCAGCACCGGCAGCGCCGGTTACGGGGAGCTGTTTTTT. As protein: CASSTGSAGYGELFF.